These T cell receptor beta chains were read from a single sample in a study of blood T cell repertoires in COVID-19. Repertoires were generated with immunoSEQ multiplex PCR, while TCRdb's copy carries only in-frame clones and drops some. The repertoire holds some 160,000 clones, with roughly three quarters as singletons. The specimen sequenced was peripheral blood. These receptors were taken from a man aged 45-60 years with active or convalescent COVID-19. The CDR3 runs from the conserved cysteine through the conserved F or W.

TRBJ1-3 | TRBV19 | CASRDRVRVSGNTIYF
TRBJ2-7 | TRBV7-8 | CASSWRTGEYYEQYF
TRBJ1-2 | TRBV6-4 | CASRSGGAGGYTF
TRBJ2-7 | TRBV19 | CASRDNYEQYF
TRBJ2-7 | TRBV27 | CASSSGTRGYEQYF
TRBJ1-5 | TRBV28 | CASSGRGSNQPQHF
TRBJ2-7 | TRBV3-1/TRBV3-2 | CASSQVRTSDEQYF
TRBJ2-3 | TRBV5-1 | CASSPPLGVTDTQYF
TRBJ2-1 | TRBV27 | CASSPGTSGGYNEQFF
TRBJ2-1 | TRBV7-7 | CASSPTGRYNEQFF
TRBJ2-1 | TRBV12-3/TRBV12-4 | CASTPLAGGWQFF
TRBJ2-5 | TRBV7-9 | CASSHDRTETQYF
TRBJ2-1 | TRBV27 | CASIQPGLAGGQGGEQFF
TRBJ1-6 | TRBV4-2 | CASSLTVHNSPLHF
TRBJ2-2 | TRBV7-8 | CASSLPAGSNTGELFF
TRBJ2-7 | TRBV6-1 | CASSEAGQGAAYEQYF
TRBJ2-4 | TRBV9 | CASSTSWDRDIQYF
TRBJ2-3 | TRBV18 | CASSLRGQGSSDTQYF
TRBJ2-3 | TRBV7-3 | CASSLVSGGTDTQYF
TRBJ2-3 | TRBV5-8 | CASSLAQGADTQYF
TRBJ2-1 | TRBV28 | CASSWRIANEQFF
TRBJ2-7 | TRBV5-6 | CASSLGRGYYEQYF
TRBJ2-7 | TRBV7-2 | CASSLVLAAAGEQYF
TRBJ2-5 | TRBV6-6 | CASSYIGQGQETQYF
TRBJ2-7 | TRBV29-1 | CSVPGTAAYEQYF
TRBJ1-1 | TRBV18 | CASSRGQGRPSMNTEAFF
TRBJ1-1 | TRBV4-1 | CASSPNTGDTEAFF
TRBJ2-3 | TRBV11-2 | CASSFTSGSTDTQYF
TRBJ1-5 | TRBV10-2 | CASSDAGLNQPQHF
TRBJ2-5 | TRBV19 | CASSMGRQYQETQYF
TRBJ1-3 | TRBV9 | CASSPLFAGGNTIYF
TRBJ1-5 | TRBV6-5 | CASSTRQGPGLPQHF
TRBJ2-2 | TRBV9 | CASSEQVSTGELFF
TRBJ1-3 | TRBV27 | CARTPNPATIYF
TRBJ2-2 | TRBV27 | CASNPSGRVATGELFF
TRBJ1-5 | TRBV6-5 | CASGPQPQHF
TRBJ2-7 | TRBV29-1 | CSVAGTDSSYEQYF
TRBJ2-7 | TRBV9 | CASSVAGGGPNEQYF
TRBJ1-3 | TRBV27 | CASSATGPGNTIYF